The clone carrying this TCR beta chain was seen just once. The data belong to a study of early stage breast cancer tumors. The repertoire was sequenced with immunoSEQ multiplex PCR; TCRdb's copy has only in-frame clones and lacks some. The sample holds about 19,000 clones, 83% seen once. This CDR3 is 15 amino acids long. Germline trimming cut 5 bases from V and 4 bases from J; bases unmatched to any gene: 5. CDR1 and CDR2 from the germline V gene are MDHEN and SYDVKM. The sample consisted of blood. The rearrangement uses TRBV28 and TRBJ1-4, with TRBD1 matching 9 bases. The source is a person aged 70 to 79 with breast cancer. The CDR3 here is CASSPPGQGNEKLFF. CDR3 nucleotides: TGTGCCAGCAGTCCCCCGGGACAGGGTAATGAAAAACTGTTTTTT.